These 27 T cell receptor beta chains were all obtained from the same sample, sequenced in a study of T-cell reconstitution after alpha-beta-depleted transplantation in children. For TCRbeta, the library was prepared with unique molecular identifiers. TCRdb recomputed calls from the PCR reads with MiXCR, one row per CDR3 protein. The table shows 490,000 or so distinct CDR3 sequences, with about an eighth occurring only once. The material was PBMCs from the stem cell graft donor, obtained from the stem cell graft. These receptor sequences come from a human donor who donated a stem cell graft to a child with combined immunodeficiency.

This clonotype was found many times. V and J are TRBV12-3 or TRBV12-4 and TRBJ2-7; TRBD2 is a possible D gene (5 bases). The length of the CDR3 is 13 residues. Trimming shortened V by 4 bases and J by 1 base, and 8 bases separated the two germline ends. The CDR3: CASSYTSSYEQYF. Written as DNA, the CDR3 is TGTGCCAGCAGTTATACTAGTTCCTACGAGCAGTACTTC.

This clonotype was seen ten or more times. CDR3 amino acids: CASSEIGQNTEAFF. CDR3 sequence (DNA): TGTGCCAGCAGTGAGATCGGACAAAACACTGAAGCTTTCTTT. The V gene is TRBV12-3 or TRBV12-4, the J gene TRBJ1-1; D might be TRBD1 (5 bases). The CDR3 is 14 amino acids. Trimming stripped 5 bases from V and 2 bases from J, with 12 bases between.

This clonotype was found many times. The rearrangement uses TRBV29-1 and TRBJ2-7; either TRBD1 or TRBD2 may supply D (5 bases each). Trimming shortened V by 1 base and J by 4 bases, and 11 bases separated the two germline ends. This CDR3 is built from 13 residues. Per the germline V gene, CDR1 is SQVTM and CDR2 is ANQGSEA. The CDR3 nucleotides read TGCAGCGTTGAAGTGGGGGATCGGTACGAGCAGTACTTC. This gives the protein CSVEVGDRYEQYF.

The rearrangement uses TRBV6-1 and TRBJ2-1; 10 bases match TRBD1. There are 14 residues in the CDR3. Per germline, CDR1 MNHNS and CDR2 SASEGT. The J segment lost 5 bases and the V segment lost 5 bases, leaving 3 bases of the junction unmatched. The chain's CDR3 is CASSKGTGDNEQFF. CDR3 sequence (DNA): TGTGCCAGCAGTAAGGGGACAGGGGACAATGAGCAGTTCTTC.

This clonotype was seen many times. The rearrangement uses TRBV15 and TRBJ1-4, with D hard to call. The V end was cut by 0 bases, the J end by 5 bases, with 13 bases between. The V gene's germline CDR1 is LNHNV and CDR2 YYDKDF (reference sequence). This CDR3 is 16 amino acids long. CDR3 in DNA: TGTGCCACCAGCAGAGATTCGGGGATACCGAATGAAAAACTGTTTTTT. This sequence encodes CATSRDSGIPNEKLFF.

Here the CDR3 DNA reads TGTGCCAGCAGCAATAATGGACTACAAGAGACCCAGTACTTC. Encoded protein: CASSNNGLQETQYF. This rearrangement joins TRBV11-3 to TRBJ2-5, with D possibly being TRBD2 (6 bases). V was pared by 5 bases and J by 2 bases, with 12 bases between. This CDR3 contains 14 residues. Germline CDR1 SGHNT, CDR2 YENEEA.

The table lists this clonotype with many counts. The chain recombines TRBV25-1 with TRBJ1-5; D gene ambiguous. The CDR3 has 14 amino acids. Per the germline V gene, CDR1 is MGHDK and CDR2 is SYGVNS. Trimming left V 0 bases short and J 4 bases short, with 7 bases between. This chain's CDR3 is CASSEYVRNQPQHF. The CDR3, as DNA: TGTGCCAGCAGTGAATATGTACGGAATCAGCCCCAGCATTTT.

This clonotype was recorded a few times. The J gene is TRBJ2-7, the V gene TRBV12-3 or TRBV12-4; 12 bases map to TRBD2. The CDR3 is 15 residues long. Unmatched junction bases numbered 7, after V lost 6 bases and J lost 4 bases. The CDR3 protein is CASSRLAGAWYEQYF. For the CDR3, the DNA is TGTGCCAGCAGCAGACTAGCGGGAGCCTGGTACGAGCAGTACTTC.

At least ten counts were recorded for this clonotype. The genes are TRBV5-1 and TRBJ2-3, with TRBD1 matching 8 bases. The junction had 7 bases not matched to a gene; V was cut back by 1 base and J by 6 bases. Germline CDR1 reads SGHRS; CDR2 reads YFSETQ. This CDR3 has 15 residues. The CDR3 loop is CASSLIGQGADTQYF. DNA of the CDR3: TGCGCCAGCAGCTTGATCGGCCAGGGGGCGGATACGCAGTATTTT.

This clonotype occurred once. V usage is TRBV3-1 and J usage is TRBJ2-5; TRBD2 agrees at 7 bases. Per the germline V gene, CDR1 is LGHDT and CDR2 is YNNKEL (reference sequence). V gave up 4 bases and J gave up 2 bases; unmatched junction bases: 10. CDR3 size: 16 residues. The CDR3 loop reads CASSPGPSAGQETQYF. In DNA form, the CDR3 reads TGTGCCAGCAGCCCTGGACCCTCAGCGGGGCAAGAGACCCAGTACTTC.

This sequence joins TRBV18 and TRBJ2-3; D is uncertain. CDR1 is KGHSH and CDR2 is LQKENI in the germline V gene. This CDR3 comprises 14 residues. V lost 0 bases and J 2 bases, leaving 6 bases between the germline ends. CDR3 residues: CASSPPVDTDTQYF. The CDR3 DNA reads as TGTGCCAGCTCACCACCGGTGGACACAGATACGCAGTATTTT.

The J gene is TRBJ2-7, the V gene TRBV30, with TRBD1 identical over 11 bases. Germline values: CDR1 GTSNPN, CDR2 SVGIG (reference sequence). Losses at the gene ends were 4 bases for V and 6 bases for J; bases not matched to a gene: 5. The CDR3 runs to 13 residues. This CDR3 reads CAWISGTGGEQYF. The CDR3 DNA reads TGTGCCTGGATAAGCGGGACAGGGGGCGAGCAGTACTTC. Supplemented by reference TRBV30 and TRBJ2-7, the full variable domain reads SQTIHQWPATLVQPVGSPLSLECTVEGTSNPNLYWYRQAAGRGLQLLFYSVGIGQISSEVPQNLSASRPQDRQFILSSKKLLLSDSGFYLCAWISGTGGEQYFGPGTRLTVT.

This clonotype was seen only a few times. The CDR3 protein is CASSLMELAGYNEQFF. The CDR3, as DNA: TGTGCCAGCAGTTTGATGGAGCTAGCGGGTTACAATGAGCAGTTCTTC. This sequence joins TRBV12-3 or TRBV12-4 and TRBJ2-1, with TRBD2 matching over 8 bases. The length of the CDR3 is 16 residues. The ends lost 3 bases at V and 4 bases at J; junction bases unmatched: 8.

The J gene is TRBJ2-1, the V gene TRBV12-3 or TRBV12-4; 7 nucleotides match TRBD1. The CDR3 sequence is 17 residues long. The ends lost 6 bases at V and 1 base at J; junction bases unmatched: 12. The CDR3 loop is CASRPNQGVGSYNEQFF. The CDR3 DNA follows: TGTGCCAGCAGACCTAACCAGGGGGTAGGGTCCTACAATGAGCAGTTCTTC.

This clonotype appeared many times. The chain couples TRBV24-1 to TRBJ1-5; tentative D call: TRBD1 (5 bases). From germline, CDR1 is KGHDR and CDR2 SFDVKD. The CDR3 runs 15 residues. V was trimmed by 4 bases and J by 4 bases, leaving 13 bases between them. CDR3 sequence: CATSDGTALNQPQHF. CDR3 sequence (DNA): TGTGCCACCAGTGACGGGACGGCTTTGAATCAGCCCCAGCATTTT.

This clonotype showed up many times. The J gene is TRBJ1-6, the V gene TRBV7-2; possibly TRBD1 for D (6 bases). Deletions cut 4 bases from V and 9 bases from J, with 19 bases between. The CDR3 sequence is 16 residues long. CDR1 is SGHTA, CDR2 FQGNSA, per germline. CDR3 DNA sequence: TGTGCCAGCAGCTACTCACTAGGGGGATTTGGTTCACCCCTCCACTTT. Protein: CASSYSLGGFGSPLHF.

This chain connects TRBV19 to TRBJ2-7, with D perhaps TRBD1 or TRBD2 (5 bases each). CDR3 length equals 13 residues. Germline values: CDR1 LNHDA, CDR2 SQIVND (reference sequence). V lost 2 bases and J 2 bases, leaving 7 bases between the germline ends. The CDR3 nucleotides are TGTGCCAGTAGTATACGGGACGCCTACGAGCAGTACTTC. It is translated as CASSIRDAYEQYF.

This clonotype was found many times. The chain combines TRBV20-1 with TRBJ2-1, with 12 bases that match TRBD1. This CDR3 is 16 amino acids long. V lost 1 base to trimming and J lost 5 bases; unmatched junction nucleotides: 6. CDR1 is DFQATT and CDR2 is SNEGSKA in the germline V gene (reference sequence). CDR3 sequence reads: CSARVPGQGANNEQFF. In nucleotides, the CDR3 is TGCAGTGCTAGAGTTCCGGGACAGGGGGCGAACAATGAGCAGTTCTTC.

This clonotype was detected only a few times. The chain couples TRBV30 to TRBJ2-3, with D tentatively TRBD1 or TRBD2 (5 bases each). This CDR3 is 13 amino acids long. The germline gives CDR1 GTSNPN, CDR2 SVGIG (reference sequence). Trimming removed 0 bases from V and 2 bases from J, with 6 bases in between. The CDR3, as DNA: TGTGCCTGGAGTGTAGGGACCACAGATACGCAGTATTTT. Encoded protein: CAWSVGTTDTQYF. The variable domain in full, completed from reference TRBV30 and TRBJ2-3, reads SQTIHQWPATLVQPVGSPLSLECTVEGTSNPNLYWYRQAAGRGLQLLFYSVGIGQISSEVPQNLSASRPQDRQFILSSKKLLLSDSGFYLCAWSVGTTDTQYFGPGTRLTVL.

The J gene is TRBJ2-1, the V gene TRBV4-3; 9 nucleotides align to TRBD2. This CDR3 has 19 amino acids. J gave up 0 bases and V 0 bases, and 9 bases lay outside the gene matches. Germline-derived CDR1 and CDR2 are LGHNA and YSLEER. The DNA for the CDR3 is TGCGCCAGCAGCCAAGATCTACGGCTAGCGGGACCCTCCTACAATGAGCAGTTCTTC. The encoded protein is CASSQDLRLAGPSYNEQFF.

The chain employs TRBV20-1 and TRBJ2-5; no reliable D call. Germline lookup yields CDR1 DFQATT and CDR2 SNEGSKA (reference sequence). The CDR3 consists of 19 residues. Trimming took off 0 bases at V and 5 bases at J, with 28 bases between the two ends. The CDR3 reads CSARDPGGATTAKAETQYF. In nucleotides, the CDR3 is TGCAGTGCTAGAGATCCGGGCGGAGCCACCACAGCCAAGGCGGAGACCCAGTACTTC.

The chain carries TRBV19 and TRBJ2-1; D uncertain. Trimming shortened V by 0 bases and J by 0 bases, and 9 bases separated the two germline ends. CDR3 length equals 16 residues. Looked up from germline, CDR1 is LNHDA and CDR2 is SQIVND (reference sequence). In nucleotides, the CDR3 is TGTGCCAGTAGTATAGATGGCGGAAGCTCCTACAATGAGCAGTTCTTC. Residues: CASSIDGGSSYNEQFF.

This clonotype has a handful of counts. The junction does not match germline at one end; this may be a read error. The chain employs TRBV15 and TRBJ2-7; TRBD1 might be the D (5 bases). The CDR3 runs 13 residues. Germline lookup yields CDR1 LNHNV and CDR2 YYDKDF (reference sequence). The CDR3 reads CATSRDRAGPPSF. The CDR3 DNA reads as TGTGCCACCAGCAGAGATCGAGCAGGGCCTCCTTCTTTC.

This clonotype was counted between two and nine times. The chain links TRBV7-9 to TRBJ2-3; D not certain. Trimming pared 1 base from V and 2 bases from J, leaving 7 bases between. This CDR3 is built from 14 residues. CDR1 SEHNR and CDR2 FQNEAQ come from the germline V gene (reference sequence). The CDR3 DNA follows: TGTGCCAGCAGCTTAGAGGGTACCACAGATACGCAGTATTTT. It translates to CASSLEGTTDTQYF.

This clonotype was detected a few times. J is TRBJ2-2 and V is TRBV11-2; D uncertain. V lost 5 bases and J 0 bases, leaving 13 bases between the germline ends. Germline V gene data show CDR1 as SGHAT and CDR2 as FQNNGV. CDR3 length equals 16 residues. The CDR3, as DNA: TGTGCCAGCAGCCCTCGAAGTCCCACGAACACCGGGGAGCTGTTTTTT. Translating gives CASSPRSPTNTGELFF. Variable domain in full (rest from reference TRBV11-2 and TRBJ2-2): EAGVAQSPRYKIIEKRQSVAFWCNPISGHATLYWYQQILGQGPKLLIQFQNNGVVDDSQLPKDRFSAERLKGVDSTLKIQPAKLEDSAVYLCASSPRSPTNTGELFFGEGSRLTVL.

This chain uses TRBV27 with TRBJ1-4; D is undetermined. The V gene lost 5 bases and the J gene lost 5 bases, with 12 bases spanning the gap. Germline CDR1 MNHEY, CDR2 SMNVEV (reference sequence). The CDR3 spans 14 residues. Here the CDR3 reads CASSPRLPNEKLFF. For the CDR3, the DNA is TGTGCCAGCAGTCCGCGACTGCCGAATGAAAAACTGTTTTTT. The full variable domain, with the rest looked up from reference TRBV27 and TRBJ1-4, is EAQVTQNPRYLITVTGKKLTVTCSQNMNHEYMSWYRQDPGLGLRQIYYSMNVEVTDKGDVPEGYKVSRKEKRNFPLILESPSPNQTSLYFCASSPRLPNEKLFFGSGTQLSVL.

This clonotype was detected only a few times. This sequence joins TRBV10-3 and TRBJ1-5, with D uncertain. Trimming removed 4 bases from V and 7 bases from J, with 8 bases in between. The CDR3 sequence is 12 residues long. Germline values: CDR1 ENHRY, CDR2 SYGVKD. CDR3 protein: CAISASTQPQHF. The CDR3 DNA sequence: TGTGCCATCAGTGCCTCTACCCAGCCCCAGCATTTT.